One T cell receptor beta chain is described in this entry. As yet, its antigen is unknown. Diagnosing involved the use of clinical symptoms, serum thyroxine and TRAb, thyroid ultrasound and orbital computed tomography. This record belongs to a study of T cells in Graves' hyperthyroidism and ophthalmopathy. Amplification of TCR beta CDR3 regions was performed using RNA transcripts as template. The HTBI primer set drove a first-round RT-PCR of the TCR CDR3. TCRdb re-derived calls from the multiplex PCR reads in MiXCR, one entry per CDR3 protein. The sample gives 300,000 to 450,000 distinct CDR3 sequences, 20% to 30% of which show up once; more than 60% is in the top ten. Study results and limitations: Blood also held most thyroid clonotypes expanded beyond 0.001.

The CDR3 runs 16 residues. Trimming stripped 2 bases from V and 1 base from J, with 14 bases between. Per the germline V gene, CDR1 is LGHDT and CDR2 is YNNKEL (reference sequence). The V gene is TRBV3-1, the J gene TRBJ1-1; D not resolved. The TCR originated in a man aged 50-60 years with Graves' hyperthyroidism. The material sequenced was blood. The chain's CDR3 is CASSQNSGVPNTEAFF. The CDR3 DNA is TGTGCCAGCAGCCAAAATTCGGGTGTCCCGAACACTGAAGCTTTCTTT.